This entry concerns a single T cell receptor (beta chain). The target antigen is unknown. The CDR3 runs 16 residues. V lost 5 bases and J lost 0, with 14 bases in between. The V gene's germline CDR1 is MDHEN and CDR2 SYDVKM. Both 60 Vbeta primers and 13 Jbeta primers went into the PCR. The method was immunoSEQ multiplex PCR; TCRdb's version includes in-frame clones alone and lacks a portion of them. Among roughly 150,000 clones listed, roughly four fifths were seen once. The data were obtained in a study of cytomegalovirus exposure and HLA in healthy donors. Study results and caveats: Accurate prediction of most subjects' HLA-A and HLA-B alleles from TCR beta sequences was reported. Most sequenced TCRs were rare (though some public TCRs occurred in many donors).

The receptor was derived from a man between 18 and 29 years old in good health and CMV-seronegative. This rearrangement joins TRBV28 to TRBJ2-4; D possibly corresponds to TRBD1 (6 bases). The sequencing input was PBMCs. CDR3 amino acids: CASSQARTVAKNIQYF. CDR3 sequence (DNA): TGTGCCAGCAGTCAAGCCCGGACAGTAGCCAAAAACATTCAGTACTTC.